This T cell receptor (beta chain) was profiled in a study of blood T cell repertoires in COVID-19 (TCRdb year 2020). Background on the whole study: Collaborator samples came from the United States, Italy and Spain and covered acute and convalescent phases of COVID-19. The dataset comprised deeply sampled blood TCRbeta repertoires from subjects exposed to, actively infected with, or recovered from COVID-19. The material from the prospective study consisted of cDNA or gDNA derived from T cells, B-cell-depleted T cells, or PBMCs. Where available, HLA class I and class II types were taken from metadata supplied by the sample provider and were not determined by assay-based typing. Sample metadata almost always included a de-identified subject ID, COVID-19 status, age in years and sex. Samples came from the ongoing ImmuneRACE study (first 160 participants) plus 1,254 subjects from 6 global collaborators. A freely available public database, intended as a resource for researchers studying the immune response to SARS-CoV-2, is where the repertoires were released. Paper-wide results and their limitations: The amount of clinical and demographic metadata varied by source and participant and was provided uncurated.

The CDR3 spans 13 residues, from the cysteine through the phenylalanine. Just the 39-base CDR3 DNA is kept, in frame starting at base 1. A distance of 8 bases separates the germline ends of V and J, which lose 2 bases and 9 bases respectively. This clone was picked up a small number of times. Its binding antigen is unknown. Nothing much larger sits one base from this clone, and base qualities are not available. Whole blood was collected in K2EDTA tubes by collaborating institutions according to the institutions' own protocols. For TCRbeta analysis, collaborator samples were shipped as frozen whole blood, as isolated PBMCs, or as DNA extracted from either sample type. The immunoSEQ Assay, a bias-controlled multiplex PCR, was used to amplify TCRbeta CDR3 regions from genomic DNA. The authors' pipeline ran thus. Within the assay, amplification of reference gene primers was used to estimate how many nucleated cells each sample contained. Sequence reads were collapsed and filtered to measure the absolute abundance of every unique TCRbeta CDR3 rearrangement. For each sample, productive Simpson clonality was calculated by taking the square root of Simpson's diversity index across productive rearrangements. In its TCRdb copy, this immuneACCESS table keeps in-frame sequences only and misses some clones. Where compared with another copy, unresolved V genes explain less than half of these, and the others have no known cause. The V and J calls and clone size come from that table; D and trimming were worked out from the DNA. The sample has over 250,000 clones on record, around nine tenths of them singletons. Jointly, the top ten make up approximately 2% of the sample.

Recombination joined TRBV12-3 or TRBV12-4 with TRBJ1-6; the D segment could be TRBD1, given 5 matching bases. The sample consisted of peripheral blood. The clonotype was recovered from a man over 45 with acute or convalescent COVID-19. The CDR3 is CASSLRGSSPLHF. The DNA is TGTGCCAGCAGTTTAAGGGGAAGTTCACCCCTCCACTTT.